This is a list of T cell receptor beta chains from one sample in a study of blood T cell repertoires in COVID-19. TCRdb's copy holds only in-frame clones and misses some; the assay was immunoSEQ multiplex PCR. The sample includes some 150,000 clones, over 75% of them seen just once. Material: peripheral blood. These receptors were taken from a woman aged 40 to 55 with acute or convalescent COVID-19. The CDR3 runs from the conserved cysteine through the conserved F or W. D genes are given only for firm matches. Size is stated for part of the rows, as once, few or many counts, or as a class when the clone is expanded.

TRBJ1-2 | 12 | TRBV20-1 | TRBD1 | once | TGCAGTGCTAGTAACAGGGGTTATGGCTACACCTTC | CSASNRGYGYTF
TRBJ1-1 | 11 | TRBV12-3/TRBV12-4 | NA | few | TGTGCCAGCAGCCAAACAGGAGTAGCTTTCTTT | CASSQTGVAFF
TRBJ2-7 | 16 | TRBV19 | TRBD1 | NA | TGTGCCAGTAGGGATGAAGACAGGGGGTTCTTTGGCGAGCAGTACTTC | CASRDEDRGFFGEQYF
TRBJ1-3 | 15 | TRBV30 | NA | NA | TGTGCCTGGAGCCGTTTAGGGAGCTCTGGAAACACCATATATTTT | CAWSRLGSSGNTIYF
TRBJ2-1 | 16 | TRBV2 | TRBD2 | once | TGTGCCAGCAGCGGACTAGCGGGAGCGTCCTACAATGAGCAGTTCTTC | CASSGLAGASYNEQFF
TRBJ2-1 | 12 | TRBV2 | NA | NA | TGTGCCAGCAGTGCCCAGGGCGATGAGCAGTTCTTC | CASSAQGDEQFF
TRBJ1-2 | 9 | TRBV29-1 | NA | NA | TGCAGCGTTGGGGGGGTCTACACCTTC | CSVGGVYTF
TRBJ2-1 | 13 | TRBV6-1 | NA | NA | TGTGCCAGCAGTGAAGGCCTTAGTGATGAGCAGTTCTTC | CASSEGLSDEQFF
TRBJ1-1 | 14 | TRBV9 | TRBD1 | NA | TGTGCCAGCAGCGCAAGAGGGACAGGGGAAGAAGCTTTCTTT | CASSARGTGEEAFF
TRBJ1-1 | 15 | TRBV6-5 | TRBD1 | NA | TGTGCCAGCAGTCCACAGGGGGCTTTGAACACTGAAGCTTTCTTT | CASSPQGALNTEAFF
TRBJ2-1 | 18 | TRBV19 | NA | NA | TGTGCCAGTAGTATAGGGGCTTTGGGGCGGAGCTCCTACAATGAGCAGTTCTTC | CASSIGALGRSSYNEQFF
TRBJ1-5 | 15 | TRBV18 | TRBD1 | NA | TGTGCCAGCTCACCAGTGGGGACAGGGGGTCAGCCCCAGCATTTT | CASSPVGTGGQPQHF
TRBJ1-2 | 14 | TRBV7-2 | TRBD1 | NA | TGTGCCAGCAGCTTAGTAGGGGGCACGGTTGACTACACCTTC | CASSLVGGTVDYTF
TRBJ1-2 | 15 | TRBV7-2 | NA | NA | TGTGCCAGCAGCTTAGGTGCGGGTTCCAACTATGGCTACACCTTC | CASSLGAGSNYGYTF
TRBJ2-2 | 15 | TRBV15 | NA | NA | TGTGCCACCAGCAGAGTGCTAGCGACGGGCGGGGAGCTGTTTTTT | CATSRVLATGGELFF
TRBJ2-5 | 15 | TRBV24-1 | NA | once | TGTGCCACCAGTGACGACACTGGAAGGGGTGAGACCCAGTACTTC | CATSDDTGRGETQYF
TRBJ2-3 | 15 | TRBV7-3 | TRBD2 | NA | TGTGCCAGCAGCTCGGAGACTAGCGGGGTTGATACGCAGTATTTT | CASSSETSGVDTQYF
TRBJ1-1 | 13 | TRBV6-5 | NA | once | TGTGCCAGCAGCTATGGGAGGGACACTGAAGCTTTCTTT | CASSYGRDTEAFF
TRBJ2-7 | 15 | TRBV24-1 | NA | NA | TGTGCCACCAGTGACCACTTAGACTTATTCTACGAGCAGTACTTC | CATSDHLDLFYEQYF
TRBJ2-7 | 14 | TRBV13 | TRBD1 | NA | TGTGCCAGCAGCTTAGATAGGGGGCGACGAGAGCAGTACTTC | CASSLDRGRREQYF
TRBJ2-5 | 18 | TRBV14 | NA | NA | TGTGCCAGCAGCCAAGGCGTTTCAATCAGGACATTCGCGGAGACCCAGTACTTC | CASSQGVSIRTFAETQYF
TRBJ2-7 | 19 | TRBV5-1 | TRBD2 | NA | TGCGCCAGCAGCTTGGAGGGACTAGCGGGAGTGGGGGTCTCCTACGAGCAGTACTTC | CASSLEGLAGVGVSYEQYF
TRBJ1-5 | 16 | TRBV19 | NA | once | TGTGCCAGTAGTATCCGGGACTCCTCTAGCAATCAGCCCCAGCATTTT | CASSIRDSSSNQPQHF
TRBJ2-7 | 14 | TRBV7-9 | NA | NA | TGTGCCAGCAGCTCGGGGACACGTTCCTACGAGCAGTACTTC | CASSSGTRSYEQYF
TRBJ1-1 | 14 | TRBV28 | NA | NA | TGTGCCAGCAGGGACCCGGGAGGGGGCACTGAAGCTTTCTTT | CASRDPGGGTEAFF
TRBJ1-6 | 15 | TRBV5-4 | NA | NA | TGTGCCAGCAGCTTGGCCGACAACTATAATTCACCCCTCCACTTT | CASSLADNYNSPLHF
TRBJ2-1 | 16 | TRBV2 | TRBD2 | NA | TGTGCCAGCAGTGAACGATTGCGGGAGAAAGTCGATGAGCAGTTCTTC | CASSERLREKVDEQFF
TRBJ2-1 | 15 | TRBV29-1 | NA | NA | TGCAGCGTTGAAAGTGACAGTCACACCTACAATGAGCAGTTCTTC | CSVESDSHTYNEQFF
TRBJ1-5 | 14 | TRBV27 | NA | NA | TGTGCCAGCAGCCCCTGGGGCCCCAATCAGCCCCAGCATTTT | CASSPWGPNQPQHF
TRBJ2-3 | 12 | TRBV6-1 | TRBD2 | NA | TGTGCCAGCAGTGATTGGGGGGGTGCGCAGTATTTT | CASSDWGGAQYF
TRBJ2-7 | 13 | TRBV3-1/TRBV3-2 | NA | NA | TGTGCCAGCAGCAGTTCAGGGCCCTACGAGCAGTACTTC | CASSSSGPYEQYF
TRBJ1-4 | 14 | TRBV6-1 | NA | NA | TGTGCCAGCAGTGAATCAGGGGTTGCGGAAAAACTGTTTTTT | CASSESGVAEKLFF
TRBJ2-3 | 13 | TRBV14 | TRBD1 | NA | TGTGCCAGCAGCCAAGTAGGACAGGGAACGCAGTATTTT | CASSQVGQGTQYF
TRBJ1-6 | 15 | TRBV3-1/TRBV3-2 | NA | NA | TGTGCCAGCAGCCAAGATAAGAACACCGGAGGGCCCCTCCACTTT | CASSQDKNTGGPLHF
TRBJ2-6 | 16 | TRBV14 | NA | NA | TGTGCCAGCAGCCGAGATACAGGGTGGCGGGCCAACGTCCTGACTTTC | CASSRDTGWRANVLTF
TRBJ2-4 | 13 | TRBV9 | NA | NA | TGTGCCAGCAGCGTACAGGGATGGGACATTCAGTACTTC | CASSVQGWDIQYF
TRBJ2-7 | 14 | TRBV18 | TRBD1 | NA | TGTGCCAGCTCGGACGGGACAGGCTCCTACGAGCAGTACTTC | CASSDGTGSYEQYF
TRBJ2-3 | 14 | TRBV6-5 | TRBD2 | NA | TGTGCCAGCAGTTTACTAGCGGGCACAGATACGCAGTATTTT | CASSLLAGTDTQYF
TRBJ1-1 | 16 | TRBV10-2 | TRBD1 | NA | TGCGCCAGCAGTGAGTCTCCCCGACAGGGGAACACTGAAGCTTTCTTT | CASSESPRQGNTEAFF
TRBJ2-7 | 13 | TRBV6-1 | TRBD1 | NA | TGTGCCAGCAGTGATATCCCACCGGGACAGGGGTACTTC | CASSDIPPGQGYF
TRBJ2-3 | 15 | TRBV28 | NA | NA | TGTGCCAGCAGTGGACGGGGGGCGGGCACAGATACGCAGTATTTT | CASSGRGAGTDTQYF
TRBJ2-1 | 16 | TRBV4-2 | TRBD2 | once | TGTGCCAGCAGCCAAGAAGGGACTAGCGGGGGGGCCGGTCTGTTCTTC | CASSQEGTSGGAGLFF
TRBJ1-1 | 14 | TRBV18 | TRBD1 | NA | TGTGCCAGCTCACCCAGGACAGGGACGGGGGAAGCTTTCTTT | CASSPRTGTGEAFF
TRBJ2-5 | 15 | TRBV25-1 | NA | NA | TGTGCCAGCAGCGAGAGGCGTTTGTACCAAGAGACCCAGTACTTC | CASSERRLYQETQYF
TRBJ2-1 | 16 | TRBV11-3 | NA | NA | TGTGCCAGCAGCTTAGCTCGGGAGATCTCCTACAATGAGCAGTTCTTC | CASSLAREISYNEQFF
TRBJ2-1 | 13 | TRBV19 | NA | NA | TGTGCCAGTACGAGGGCGGCCTACAATGAGCAGTTCTTC | CASTRAAYNEQFF
TRBJ2-3 | 14 | TRBV6-1 | NA | NA | TGTGCCAGCAGTGAACAGCGAAGCACAGATACGCAGTATTTT | CASSEQRSTDTQYF
TRBJ1-2 | 23 | TRBV18 | TRBD1 | once | TGTGCCAGCTCACGAAAGGGCAAGGGACAGGGGGAAACCCGCGAGGATCGGAACTATGGCTACACCTTC | CASSRKGKGQGETREDRNYGYTF
TRBJ2-7 | 15 | TRBV3-1/TRBV3-2 | NA | NA | TGTGCCAGCAGCCAAGAGGGACAAAGATCCTACGAGCAGTACTTC | CASSQEGQRSYEQYF
TRBJ2-6 | 18 | TRBV5-6 | TRBD2 | NA | TGTGCCAGCAGCTTGGCTAGCGGGAATTATTTCGGGGCCAACGTCCTGACTTTC | CASSLASGNYFGANVLTF
TRBJ2-1 | 14 | TRBV6-5 | NA | NA | TGTGCCAGCACTACGGGGATTTCCTACAATGAGCAGTTCTTC | CASTTGISYNEQFF